A single sample is the source of the 2 T cell receptor beta chains below, sequenced in a study of T cells in localized non-small cell lung cancer. The table came from immunoSEQ multiplex PCR; TCRdb's copy has only in-frame clones and leaves some out. The sample carries approximately 83,000 clones, approximately 91% recorded once. Sequences were derived from PBMCs, sampled before any cancer treatment. These receptor sequences come from a woman between 35 and 75 years old with stage II squamous cell lung carcinoma.

The chain combines TRBV19 with TRBJ1-1; D is uncertain. Germline V lookup: CDR1 LNHDA, CDR2 SQIVND (reference sequence). This CDR3 has 12 residues. V lost 6 bases and J 0 bases, leaving 5 bases between the germline ends. CDR3 amino acids: CASRRVNTEAFF. Written as DNA, the CDR3 is TGTGCCAGTAGGCGGGTGAACACTGAAGCTTTCTTT.

The V call is TRBV4-2, the J call TRBJ1-1, with 7 bases aligning to TRBD1. This CDR3 has 14 amino acids. Unmatched junction bases numbered 4, after V lost 4 bases and J lost 2 bases. Germline-derived CDR1 and CDR2 are LGHNA and YNFKEQ. CDR3 bases: TGTGCCAGCAGCCTCGGGACAGCAAACACTGAAGCTTTCTTT. Residues: CASSLGTANTEAFF.